This T cell receptor (beta chain) was retrieved from a study of shared clonotypes between healthy human individuals (dated by TCRdb to about 2020). The study in broad terms: The cohort comprised a couple of women and a few men aged 18 to 49 years. Per donor, three plates each were used for CD4 naive and CD4 memory, two for CD8 naive, and one for CD8 memory. To estimate repertoire size and how much clonotype sharing occurs between individuals, the study deeply sequenced the blood TCR repertoires of five or six healthy adults. To increase sequencing depth and limit assay-specific biases, TCR repertoire library preparation and sequencing were carried out by different laboratories using diverse techniques. Per donor, leukapheresis produced somewhere between about 0.94 and 10 billion PBMCs.

A word on this clone: Its binding antigen is unknown. No base quality values were provided; no much bigger clone lies one nucleotide off.

Using the deep immunoSEQ assay, multiplex PCR amplified TCR CDR3 regions from genomic DNA. Extracted genomic DNA from each cell subset was spread evenly across all wells of several immunoSEQ 96-well plates, with each plate serving as a replicate. For sorted subsets, each replicate PCR was loaded with about 200 ng genomic DNA, equivalent to 25,000 to 35,000 T cell genomes. Purified libraries were quantified with a Qubit 3.0 fluorometer, sized on a Bioanalyzer 2100, and re-quantified with the KAPA Library Quantification kit. Each immunoSEQ 96-well plate was sequenced on its own single-read 150-cycle Illumina NextSeq 550 flow cell. The authors processed their data as follows. The immunoSEQ output contained only junctional sequences without quality scores, so filtering could not match that applied to full-length reads. Sequences were annotated with PyIR, a Python wrapper for IgBLAST v1.9, and V/J genes and CDR3 were assigned using IMGT germline references. Any read was removed if the V/J assignment was weak (E-value above 1e-6), the CDR3 was missing, or the read contained stop codons, out-of-frame junctions, or ambiguous translated residues. V3J clonotypes were defined by identical inferred V gene, J gene, and CDR3 amino acid sequence. To compute the percentage overlap between repertoires, the number of shared unique clonotypes was divided by the size of the smaller repertoire. Richness of each repertoire was evaluated using RTK rarefaction, the Chao1 estimator, and Recon v2.1 estimates of unobserved clonotypes. Generation probabilities were computed with OLGA for all TCRbeta clonotypes obtained by the gDNA method from several donors. As stored in TCRdb, this immuneACCESS dataset retains in-frame rearrangements with V and J assigned. A fraction of the clones does not appear; measured against another copy, unresolved V genes explain less than half of the discrepancy, and the remainder lacks a known reason. The V and J calls and clone size were taken over from that table, and D and trimming were inferred from the DNA. The sample records 2.3 million or so clones, approximately 95% of which are singletons. About 0.41% of the sample lies in the top ten.

Sequences LNHNV (CDR1) and YYDKDF (CDR2) are obtained from the germline V gene (reference sequence). Trimmed from V: 6 bases; trimmed from J: 3 bases; junction bases lacking a gene match: 2. The CDR3 numbers 14 residues from cysteine through phenylalanine. Of all the DNA, just the CDR3 is kept, 42 bases in frame from base 1. Overall results and qualifications from the work: Rarefaction of sorted-subset datasets indicated incomplete sequencing despite the large sequencing depth. When several donors were compared, the shared fraction of clonotypes was 5% to 6.5% for naive CD4, less than 4% for naive CD8, about 2.5% for memory CD4, and 0.35% to 0.4% for memory CD8. Sampling was restricted to blood, and TCR repertoires in tissues likely differ from the TCR repertoires found in blood. Higher generation probabilities were observed for clonotypes shared by all four sorted-subset donors than for non-shared clonotypes. Pairwise subsampling led to the expectation that sequencing depth would affect the degree of clonotype sharing among donors. The genetic and exposure-history diversity represented was limited by the small number of donors. Naive subsets generally had larger estimated clonotype richness than memory subsets did.

Donors were healthy HIV-negative adults with no recently reported acute infections or vaccinations. Only Caucasian adults living in Nashville, Tennessee, USA were represented among the donors. CD4+ T cells were enriched through magnetic negative selection, after which naive cells were positively selected on CD45RA and the remaining negative fraction served as the memory subset. Blood was obtained by leukapheresis, after which PBMCs were separated by Ficoll-Histopaque density gradient centrifugation and cryopreserved in liquid nitrogen vapor phase. Analytical flow cytometry was used to check the purity and quantity of each magnetically sorted T cell population. Each sorted fraction had its genomic DNA isolated and then quantified by UV absorbance on a Nanodrop 2000c.

The V and J segments used are TRBV15 and TRBJ2-6, with 7 bases aligning to TRBD1. Material for sequencing was naive CD4+ T cells from PBMCs. This specimen's cell subset or site label, per the study, means: CD45RA+ positively selected. This TCR came from a man younger than 35 in good health. Some clones in this sample may be carry-over from other donors' samples. DNA sequence: TGTGCCACCAGGACAGGGTTTGGGGCCAACGTCCTGACTTTC. It codes for CATRTGFGANVLTF.